This T cell receptor (beta chain) was profiled in a study of blood T cell repertoires in COVID-19. Study context: Samples came from the United States, Italy and Spain, spanning acute and convalescent COVID-19. Nucleic acid was either cDNA or gDNA, and it came from T cells, B-cell-depleted T cells, or PBMCs.

The CDR3 sequence is 16 residues long. Profiled with immunoSEQ multiplex PCR; TCRdb holds only in-frame clones, not every one. The sample lists around 190,000 clones, 86% occurring once. The sample consisted of PBMCs or T cells enriched from blood (not recorded which). The sequence came from a man aged 40-50 years with acute COVID-19. The rearrangement links TRBV21-1 to TRBJ1-1. TRBV21-1 is a recognized pseudogene. The CDR3 coding sequence is TGTGCCAGCAGCTCGCCGGTGGGCGGGATTAGAACTGAAGCTTTCTTT. It specifies CASSSPVGGIRTEAFF.